This entry features one T cell receptor (beta chain) sequence. Its antigen remains unidentified. The same CDR3 is also encoded by other DNA sequences in this sample. The germline V gene specifies LGHNA as CDR1 and YSLEER as CDR2. V loses 3 bases, J loses 7 bases, and the germline ends lie 10 bases apart. Spanning cysteine to phenylalanine, the CDR3 consists of 13 amino acids. The CDR3 DNA has 39 bases and is translated from base 1. This specimen belongs to a study of cytomegalovirus exposure and HLA in healthy donors (dated by TCRdb to 2016 to 2017). Study-level background: An earlier analysis of approximately 550 of the donors reported 250 to 300 Gb of sequence data and 117 million unique TCR beta sequences from some 180 million T cells. An early release that covered several hundred HLA-typed donors contained around 300 gigabases of sequencing data and tens of millions of unique TCR sequences. Of the roughly 400 genotyped donors, 65% to 90% fell in the genetic ancestry cluster associated with self-reported Caucasian donors. The study aimed to test whether cataloging public T cell receptors could reveal signatures of past pathogen exposure. The study used immunosequencing to profile the T cell repertoires of some 600 subjects and linked those repertoires to cytomegalovirus serostatus. A separate validation cohort of roughly 130 different subjects was used in addition to the 666-subject first cohort. To predict cytomegalovirus infection status, the study combined high-throughput TCR immunosequencing, statistical association of individual TCRs with disease status, and machine learning. A later analysis re-examined previously published TCR beta repertoires from more than 650 donors and added high-resolution HLA genotyping to investigate patterns of TCR occurrence. Rather than using new phenotypic data, the later analysis identified candidate immune exposures from TCR beta sequences and from how often those sequences occurred across donors. An earlier analysis of 587 of the donors applied high-throughput TCR beta sequencing to assess whether each TCR beta V gene segment acted as functional or pseudogenic. Donor age, sex, ethnicity and CMV serostatus were compiled together with the repertoire data. A later genetic analysis used genome-wide SNP genotypes for about 65% of the roughly 700 donors, treating that subset as a discovery cohort. All discovery cohort repertoires had been generated on a single sequencing platform. HLA typing covered class I and class II loci at four-digit resolution. Typing coverage differed by locus: A, B, C, DRB1 and DQB1 were typed in about 629-640 donors, DQA1 in 522, DPA1 in 600 to 610, and DPB1 in 450 to 490. Roughly five DR-DQ haplotypes were treated as single units for association and clustering because of strong linkage in the cohort. Among approximately 370 genotyped donors of the cohort, an average of approximately 240,000 unique TCR beta nucleotide sequences was sequenced per donor, of which about 19% were non-productive. Broad study findings and their caveats: In a later analysis, the rate of TCR association differed among HLA loci, with DRB1 alleles having the most associated TCRs and HLA-C alleles having the fewest. A further reported finding was that TCR beta sequences accurately predicted the HLA-A and HLA-B alleles for most subjects in the first cohort. It was suggested by the authors that the approach could potentially be generalized to other disease states and immunological phenotypes. Compared with the roughly 670-donor mean, donors in an Asian-associated ancestry cluster had fewer N-insertions in productive TCRs, according to a later genetic analysis. Because counts were too low, about 18 rarely observed V segments, including chromosome 9 orphons, were excluded from the earlier analysis of some 590 of the donors. Correlated functional status among segregating V segments might reflect linkage disequilibrium, but an unknown experimental factor could not be ruled out. Because some donors lacked HLA typing at each locus, the association tests relied only on the typed subset. When HLA alleles, especially DR and DQ, strongly co-occurred, attributing TCR associations to individual alleles was difficult. The sequencing pipeline was judged likely to have produced a cluster of highly shared sequence variants as a technical artifact. The classifier was reported to diagnose cytomegalovirus status with high specificity and sensitivity in both the original and validation cohorts. In the study, around 160 TCR beta chains were listed as associated with cytomegalovirus. In a later analysis, several top co-occurrence clusters were reported to appear linked to parvovirus B19, influenza, CMV and Epstein-Barr virus. Most TCR sequences were observed very rarely across donors, whereas some public TCRs were present in many individuals. Specific HLA alleles were associated with roughly 16,000 TCR beta sequences at a false discovery rate of 0.05 in a later analysis. A few of the identified cytomegalovirus-associated TCR beta chains were confirmed in vitro to be specific for cytomegalovirus antigens. In a later analysis, HLA-associated TCR beta chains showed more clonal expansion and lower generation probabilities than non-associated chains that were equally common. For the cohort, immune exposure information was limited to CMV serostatus. The presence/absence analyses assumed that sequencing depth was roughly uniform across donors, and that assumption may not be true. In a later genetic analysis, a missense DCLRE1C variant was associated with V-gene and J-gene trimming of TCR beta chains, and the association was replicated in an independent cohort. A later analysis found that most CMV-associated TCR beta chains appeared HLA-restricted, with HLA associations seemingly driven largely by CMV exposure. In an earlier analysis of some 500 of the donors, most TCR beta V segments appeared in productive rearrangements about 90% or about 30% of the time, broadly matching IMGT annotations. This cohort had only TCR beta chains sequenced, and the lack of alpha or paired-chain data limited which features could be detected. Some IMGT-functional V segments, including TRBV6-2 and TRBV6-3, could not be distinguished by the 87-base-pair reads and were therefore excluded.

In total, more than 500 healthy bone marrow donors made up the cohort. All cohort members were sampled while nominally healthy, although unrecorded immune exposures were likely present. The donor tested CMV seronegative and was one of the 352 seronegative cohort members. A peripheral blood sample was collected from each donor, and TCR beta sequencing was performed on peripheral blood mononuclear cells. The Qiagen DNeasy Blood Extraction Kit was used to extract genomic DNA from the blood cell samples. The library was generated by the immunoSEQ multiplex PCR assay. The multiplex PCR relied on a mix of 60 forward primers for TCR Vbeta segments and 13 reverse primers for TCR Jbeta segments. The CDR3 region of rearranged TCR beta genes was amplified from genomic DNA by a multiplex PCR assay. The amplified TCR beta libraries were sequenced on the Illumina HiSeq System as 87-base-pair reads. As for the original processing: In a later analysis, 77 million or so unique TCR beta chains were counted across the approximately 640 repertoires, and about 10 million of these chains were shared by at least two donors. Raw reads were error-corrected and collapsed into unique sequences with a nearest-neighbor algorithm that merged closely related sequences to remove PCR and sequencing errors. To assign V, D and J gene segments, CDR3 sequences were aligned to IMGT reference sequences. For a sequence to be retained, at least a six-nucleotide match to both a V gene segment and a J gene segment was required. A rearrangement counted as productive if the CDR3 had no stop codons and remained in frame with V and J, and every other rearrangement counted as non-productive. CDR3 was defined according to IMGT convention as the region running from the second conserved V-encoded cysteine to the conserved J-encoded phenylalanine. Sequences without an unambiguous match to a single V gene segment were excluded from the earlier analysis of 450 to 750 of the donors. In an earlier analysis of more than 500 of the donors, a V segment was called functional when productive rearrangements were above 56.7%, and segregating when the standard deviation between donors exceeded 5%. A statistical classification framework was developed to diagnose cytomegalovirus status using the catalog of TCR beta chain sequences. In a later analysis, TCR nucleotide sequences were compared against IMGT/GENE-DB human TR gene sequences so that V and J genes could be assigned. The TCRdist pipeline was used in a later analysis to assign CDR3 sequences and most-parsimonious VDJ recombination scenarios. In a later analysis, each TCR beta chain was defined by its CDR3 amino acid sequence together with its V-gene family, and reads without a unique V-gene family were excluded. A later analysis removed 450 to 600 highly shared, low-generation-probability nucleotide sequences to deal with suspected cross-contamination and a sequencing artifact. A later analysis calculated a clonal expansion index for each public chain from normalized within-repertoire ranks of inferred template counts. In a later analysis, generation probabilities were computed using a VDJ recombination model fitted to out-of-frame rearrangements, and the results were checked against IGoR. In a later analysis, TCR-TCR, TCR-HLA and TCR-CMV co-occurrence was scored with hypergeometric tests, and a repertoire-size bias correction was applied to TCR pairs. A later analysis estimated false discovery rates by permuting HLA or CMV assignments 20 times. In a later analysis, co-occurring TCRs were grouped using DBSCAN, with TCRdist sequence similarity added in when clustering inside HLA-allele-positive subsets. Co-occurrence clustering excluded repertoires with fewer than 30,000 or more than 120,000 public chains, plus five with anomalous nucleotide sharing. Sourced from immuneACCESS, this table was stored by TCRdb with only in-frame sequences that have V and J called. A share of the clones is absent; for the studies checked, an unresolved V gene accounts for under half, and the remainder has no known explanation. The V and J calls and clone size were taken over from that table, and D and trimming were inferred from the DNA. The sample table gives around 140,000 clones. Of the sample, roughly 1.4% falls within the top ten clones.

The TCR comes from a woman aged 40 to 50 in good health and CMV-seronegative. Source material: PBMCs. The sequence is built from TRBV4-3 and TRBJ1-5; TRBD1 is perhaps the D gene, given 5 matching bases. The CDR3 is CASSQSRGQPQHF. In nucleotides, the sequence is TGCGCCAGCAGCCAGAGCCGGGGGCAGCCCCAGCATTTT.